Included here is one T cell receptor (beta chain) sequence, with context. The data stem from a study of CD8 T cells in Susac syndrome. CD8+ and CD4+ T cells were negatively isolated; TEMRA cells were FACS-enriched. V shed 6 bases, J shed 1 base, and the junction held 11 bases outside the gene matches. The CDR3 has 17 amino acids. RNA in amounts of roughly 0.45 to 1 ug was reverse transcribed with random hexamers. One entry per CDR3 protein results from TCRdb running MiXCR on the immunoSEQ multiplex PCR reads. This table has approximately 160,000 distinct CDR3 sequences, approximately 94% appearing once.

Sequences were obtained from CD4+ T cells from PBMCs. The rearrangement joins TRBV12-3 or TRBV12-4 to TRBJ2-1, with 8 bases identical to TRBD2. The clonotype was recovered from a human donor with multiple sclerosis. Here the CDR3 DNA reads TGTGCCAGCAGGTCTCCTACTAGCGGAGGGTCCTACAATGAGCAGTTCTTC. This gives the protein CASRSPTSGGSYNEQFF.